One and the same sample provided the 9 T cell receptor beta chains below, sequenced in a study of T-cell reconstitution after alpha-beta-depleted transplantation in children. A library of TCRbeta sequences, prepared with unique molecular identifiers, was generated. TCRdb redid the calling of the PCR reads with MiXCR, one entry per CDR3 protein. The sample includes hundreds of thousands of distinct CDR3 sequences, approximately 14% of them seen just once. The specimen was PBMCs, collected before TCRalphabeta/CD19-depleted stem cell transplant. The receptors derive from a girl aged 2-10 years with congenital amegakaryocytic thrombocytopenia, due to receive a stem cell transplant.

This clonotype was recorded many times. The CDR3 sequence is CASSFSGLAYHEQYF. The CDR3 nucleotides read TGTGCCAGCAGTTTCTCGGGACTAGCGTACCACGAGCAGTACTTC. J is TRBJ2-7 and V is TRBV12-3 or TRBV12-4; 10 nucleotides agree with TRBD2. The CDR3 covers 15 residues. V lost 3 bases to trimming and J lost 5 bases; unmatched junction nucleotides: 7.

The sample holds many counts of this clonotype. This chain joins TRBV5-1 and TRBJ2-3; 7 nucleotides agree with TRBD1. V lost 5 bases and J lost 0; bases outside the gene matches: 6. Germline CDR1 SGHRS, CDR2 YFSETQ. The CDR3 has 15 amino acids. CDR3 nucleotide sequence: TGCGCCAGCAGGGACAGGATTTCTAGCACAGATACGCAGTATTTT. Encoded protein: CASRDRISSTDTQYF.

The CDR3 sequence is CAINLGRFSEQFF. CDR3 sequence (DNA): TGTGCCATAAACTTGGGAAGGTTCAGTGAGCAGTTCTTC. This chain uses TRBV10-3 with TRBJ2-1, with D unresolved. The germline gives CDR1 ENHRY, CDR2 SYGVKD. V was clipped by 9 bases and J by 9 bases, with 18 bases between them. There are 13 residues in the CDR3.

This clonotype was seen a few times. The V gene is TRBV6-1, the J gene TRBJ2-7, with 8 bases aligning to TRBD1. V gave up 6 bases and J gave up 3 bases; unmatched junction bases: 19. CDR1 and CDR2 from the germline V gene are MNHNS and SASEGT. The CDR3 length is 18 residues. The CDR3 DNA is TGTGCCAGCAGCCCTCACAGGGGGTTTGCCCTTACAGACTACGAGCAGTACTTC. Its protein product is CASSPHRGFALTDYEQYF.

In this sample, this clonotype turned up many times. In DNA, the CDR3 is TGTGCCAGCAGTCCTATTTCGCGGAATGAAAAACTGTTTTTT. Translated, it gives CASSPISRNEKLFF. The V call is TRBV28, the J call TRBJ1-4; no reliable D call. V lost 5 bases and J 5 bases, leaving 12 bases between the germline ends. The CDR3 consists of 14 residues. The germline CDR1 and CDR2 sequences are MDHEN and SYDVKM.

The genes are TRBV7-8 and TRBJ2-1; D gene uncertain. Between the trimmed V and J ends, which lost 5 bases and 4 bases, there was a span of 12 bases. CDR3 length equals 14 residues. Germline values: CDR1 SGHVS, CDR2 FQNEAQ. This CDR3 reads CASSILGRYNEQFF. The CDR3 DNA follows: TGTGCCAGCAGCATCCTAGGACGGTACAATGAGCAGTTCTTC.

V and J are TRBV5-1 and TRBJ2-5, with 13 bases matching TRBD2. Germline V gene sequence: CDR1 SGHRS, CDR2 YFSETQ. J was trimmed by 5 bases and V by 4 bases; bases with no gene match: 8. There are 16 residues in the CDR3. Written as DNA, the CDR3 is TGCGCCAGCAGCCCAGGACTAGCGGGAGAAACGGAGACCCAGTACTTC. Encoded protein: CASSPGLAGETETQYF.

There are many counts of this clonotype. The chain combines TRBV10-3 with TRBJ2-7; 7 bases fit TRBD2. Trimming at V came to 2 bases and at J to 7 bases, leaving 8 bases not matched to a gene. Germline loops: CDR1 ENHRY, CDR2 SYGVKD. The CDR3 totals 14 residues. CDR3 sequence (DNA): TGTGCCATCAGTGAGATGCGGGGAGGGCGTGAGCAGTACTTC. This translates into CAISEMRGGREQYF.

This sequence joins TRBV10-3 and TRBJ1-4, with TRBD1 matching 8 bases. The V and J ends lost 4 bases and 3 bases, in that order; junction bases with no gene match: 7. CDR1 and CDR2 from the germline V gene are ENHRY and SYGVKD. The CDR3 loop spans 16 amino acids. The CDR3 DNA sequence: TGTGCCATCAGTGCGACAGGGGCAGCGTCTAATGAAAAACTGTTTTTT. Its protein is CAISATGAASNEKLFF.